This T cell receptor (beta chain) derives from a study of T-cell reconstitution after alpha-beta-depleted transplantation in children. During its preparation, the TCRbeta library received unique molecular identifiers. TCRdb called the PCR reads again in MiXCR, with one record for every CDR3 protein. The table shows approximately 590,000 distinct CDR3 sequences, with approximately 10% occurring only once. The sample holds a few counts of this clonotype. V shed 5 bases and J 3 bases; nucleotides not matched to a gene: 7. Germline loops: CDR1 MNHEY, CDR2 SVGEGT. The CDR3 has 15 amino acids. The origin of this receptor is a human donor who donated a stem cell graft to a child with acute myeloid leukemia. Sequencing was performed on PBMCs from the stem cell graft donor, taken from the stem cell graft. V gene TRBV6-2 or TRBV6-3 combines with J gene TRBJ2-5, with 9 bases identical to TRBD2. The CDR3 spells CASSGTSRDEETQYF. DNA of the CDR3: TGTGCCAGCAGTGGGACTAGCAGGGACGAAGAGACCCAGTACTTC.